The entry below describes one T cell receptor beta chain. No cognate antigen has been identified for it. The record has no base qualities; no much larger clone is one base away. The sample belongs to a study of cytomegalovirus exposure and HLA in healthy donors (dated by TCRdb to about 2017). For context, the study as a whole: According to an earlier analysis of several hundred of the donors, about 190 million T cells yielded roughly 100 million unique TCR beta sequences and around 300 Gb of sequence data. An earlier analysis of a few hundred of the donors applied high-throughput TCR beta sequencing to assess whether each TCR beta V gene segment acted as functional or pseudogenic. Five DR-DQ haplotypes were handled as single units for association and clustering because linkage in the cohort was strong. Genome-wide SNP genotypes for about 55% of the roughly 670 donors were used in a later genetic analysis, which treated that subset as a discovery cohort. Among the roughly 390 genotyped donors, around 81% belonged to the genetic ancestry cluster associated with self-reported Caucasian donors. The study combined high-throughput TCR immunosequencing, statistical association of individual TCRs with disease status, and machine learning to predict cytomegalovirus infection status. The study was designed to test whether signatures of past pathogen exposure could be identified by cataloging public T cell receptors. Donor age, sex, ethnicity and CMV serostatus were compiled together with the repertoire data. The number of typed donors differed by locus: roughly 620-640 for A, B, C, DRB1 and DQB1; 522 for DQA1; 600 to 610 for DPA1; and around 450 for DPB1. Among a few hundred genotyped donors of the cohort, an average of about 240,000 unique TCR beta nucleotide sequences were sequenced per donor, around 20% of them non-productive. The study used immunosequencing to profile the T cell repertoires of approximately 640 subjects and linked those repertoires to cytomegalovirus serostatus. Roughly 300 gigabases of sequencing data and 91 million or so unique TCR sequences made up an early release that covered over 550 HLA-typed donors. In a later analysis, previously published TCR beta repertoires from more than 500 donors were re-analyzed and high-resolution HLA genotyping was added so that TCR occurrence patterns could be studied. Rather than using new phenotypic data, the later analysis identified candidate immune exposures from TCR beta sequences and from how often those sequences occurred across donors. Along with the roughly 610-subject first cohort, a separate validation cohort of approximately 110 different subjects was used. Every repertoire in the discovery cohort had been generated on one and the same sequencing platform. HLA typing covered class I and class II loci at four-digit resolution. General findings and caveats noted by the study authors: According to a later analysis, most CMV-associated TCR beta chains appeared to be HLA-restricted, and the HLA associations seemed to be driven largely by CMV exposure. Correlated functional status among segregating V segments might reflect linkage disequilibrium, but an unknown experimental factor could not be ruled out. Because counts were too low, around 18 rarely observed V segments, including chromosome 9 orphons, were left out of the earlier analysis of several hundred of the donors. Most TCR sequences were seen in very few donors, while some public TCRs were found in many individuals. Because some donors lacked HLA typing at each locus, the association tests relied only on the typed subset. At a false discovery rate of 0.05, a later analysis linked 15,000 to 20,000 TCR beta sequences to specific HLA alleles. According to a later analysis, TCR association rates differed among HLA loci, with DRB1 alleles showing the most associated TCRs and HLA-C alleles showing the fewest. Several of the top co-occurrence clusters appeared to be linked to parvovirus B19, influenza, CMV and Epstein-Barr virus, according to a later analysis. This cohort had only TCR beta chains sequenced, and the lack of alpha or paired-chain data limited which features could be detected. In a later analysis, HLA-associated TCR beta chains were found to be more clonally expanded and to have lower generation probabilities than equally common non-associated chains. According to a later genetic analysis, donors in an Asian-associated ancestry cluster had fewer N-insertions in productive TCRs than the approximately 630-donor mean. Assigning TCR associations to individual alleles was difficult when HLA alleles, especially DR and DQ, strongly co-occurred. In vitro tests confirmed that three of the cytomegalovirus-associated TCR beta chains recognize cytomegalovirus antigens. An earlier analysis of approximately 590 of the donors showed that most TCR beta V segments appeared in productive rearrangements either about 90% or about 30% of the time, which broadly matched IMGT annotations. A cluster of highly shared sequence variants was judged likely to be a technical artifact of the sequencing pipeline. The classifier was reported to diagnose cytomegalovirus status with high specificity and sensitivity in both the original and validation cohorts. The study listed 164 TCR beta chains as associated with cytomegalovirus. Immune exposure information for the cohort was limited to CMV serostatus. It was suggested by the authors that the approach could potentially be generalized to other disease states and immunological phenotypes. An association between a missense DCLRE1C variant and V-gene and J-gene trimming of TCR beta chains was found in a later genetic analysis and replicated in an independent cohort. The presence/absence analyses assumed that sequencing depth was roughly uniform across donors, and that assumption may not be true. A further reported finding was that TCR beta sequences accurately predicted the HLA-A and HLA-B alleles for most subjects in the first cohort.

Receptors were amplified or captured by the immunoSEQ multiplex PCR assay. The multiplex PCR relied on a mix of 60 forward primers for TCR Vbeta segments and 13 reverse primers for TCR Jbeta segments. The CDR3 region of rearranged TCR beta genes was amplified from genomic DNA with a multiplex PCR assay. The Illumina HiSeq System was used to sequence the amplified TCR beta libraries as 87-base-pair reads. For the original study's pipeline: Across the 600 to 700 repertoires, a later analysis counted 60 million to 90 million unique TCR beta chains, roughly 11 million of which were shared by at least two donors. Raw reads were error-corrected and collapsed into unique sequences by a nearest-neighbor algorithm in which closely related sequences were merged to remove PCR and sequencing errors. Alignment of CDR3 sequences to IMGT reference sequences was used to assign V, D and J gene segments. Each retained sequence needed at least a six-nucleotide match to both a V gene segment and a J gene segment. Rearrangements were classified as productive when the CDR3 lacked stop codons and remained in frame with V and J, and all other rearrangements were classified as non-productive. Following IMGT convention, CDR3 was defined as the stretch from the second conserved V-encoded cysteine to the conserved J-encoded phenylalanine. In an earlier analysis of around 540 of the donors, sequences lacking an unambiguous match to a single V gene segment were excluded. In an earlier analysis of approximately 590 of the donors, a V segment was called functional when productive rearrangements were above 56.7%, and segregating when the standard deviation between donors exceeded 5%. A statistical classification framework was built for diagnosing cytomegalovirus status from the catalog of TCR beta chain sequences. In a later analysis, TCR nucleotide sequences were compared against IMGT/GENE-DB human TR gene sequences so that V and J genes could be assigned. In a later analysis, CDR3 sequences and most-parsimonious VDJ recombination scenarios were assigned using the TCRdist pipeline. In a later analysis, each TCR beta chain was defined by its CDR3 amino acid sequence together with its V-gene family, and reads without a unique V-gene family were excluded. To address suspected cross-contamination and a sequencing artifact, a later analysis removed over 500 highly shared, low-generation-probability nucleotide sequences. In a later analysis, a clonal expansion index was calculated for each public chain from normalized within-repertoire ranks of inferred template counts. Generation probabilities in a later analysis came from a VDJ recombination model fitted to out-of-frame rearrangements, and those results were checked against IGoR. In a later analysis, TCR-TCR, TCR-HLA and TCR-CMV co-occurrence was scored with hypergeometric tests, and a repertoire-size bias correction was applied to TCR pairs. In a later analysis, false discovery rates were estimated by permuting HLA or CMV assignments 20 times. In a later analysis, co-occurring TCRs were grouped using DBSCAN, and TCRdist sequence similarity was added for clustering within HLA-allele-positive subsets. Repertoires with fewer than 30,000 or more than 120,000 public chains, plus five repertoires with anomalous nucleotide sharing, were excluded from co-occurrence clustering. As stored in TCRdb, this immuneACCESS dataset retains in-frame rearrangements with V and J assigned. A fraction of the clones does not appear; measured against another copy, unresolved V genes explain less than half of the discrepancy, and the remainder lacks a known reason. The V and J calls and the clone size are those of that table, but D and trimming were determined from the DNA. The sample table records 90,000 to 150,000 clones; around 63% of these occur just once. Of the sample, approximately 11% falls within the top ten clones.

In total, around 600 healthy bone marrow donors made up the cohort. At the time of sampling, every cohort member was nominally healthy, though immune exposures that went unrecorded were likely present. The donor was CMV seropositive and was included in the group of some 290 seropositive cohort members. A peripheral blood sample was collected from each donor, and TCR beta sequencing was performed on peripheral blood mononuclear cells. The Qiagen DNeasy Blood Extraction Kit was used to extract genomic DNA from the blood cell samples. The clonotype was recovered from a man between 35 and 55 years old in good health and CMV-seropositive. The sequenced material came from PBMCs.

At the DNA level, the sequence is TGTGCCAGCAGCTATACAGGGGCCGGGACTGAAGCTTTCTTT. It specifies CASSYTGAGTEAFF. The chain joins TRBV7-9 to TRBJ1-1, with 7 junctional bases fitting TRBD1. Trimming leaves V shorter by 4 bases and J shorter by 5 bases, with the junction holding 7 bases beyond the gene matches. CDR1 SEHNR and CDR2 FQNEAQ were looked up in the germline V gene (reference sequence). Counted from cysteine to phenylalanine, this CDR3 has 14 amino acids. Of the read, only the CDR3 DNA is kept; its 42 bases are in frame from base 1.